The 20 T cell receptor delta chains given below trace back to one sample, sequenced in a study of gamma-delta chains in newborns, infants, children. With CATT, TCRdb re-called clones from the reads. This sample has some 4,200 delta-chain clones, with 2% to 2.5% found just once. The source material was blood. All receptors derive from a child who was a newborn, infant or young child, either healthy, febrile or measles-vaccinated (not recorded which).

This clone turned up a few times. This DNA translates differently at residue 8 from the TCRdb protein, which is that of a much larger clone; a read error is likely, and the protein shown is the DNA's own translation. V and J are TRDV1 and TRDJ1; 8 nucleotides agree with TRDD3. This CDR3 region has 19 residues. V trimming: 1 base; J trimming: 0 bases; junction bases outside the gene matches: 13. Looked up from germline, CDR1 is TSWWSYY and CDR2 is QGS. The chain's CDR3 is CALGEHLNWGDKYTDKLIF. As DNA, the CDR3 is TGTGCTCTTGGGGAACACCTCAATTGGGGGGATAAGTACACCGATAAACTCATCTTT.

About this clone: The protein TCRdb lists belongs to a much larger clone and differs from this DNA's translation at residue 8, which points to a read error; the protein shown is made from the DNA. The rearrangement links TRDV2 to TRDJ3; the match to TRDD3 covers 8 bases. V lost 2 bases, J lost 5 bases, and 7 bases stayed unmatched. Germline V lookup: CDR1 GEAIGNYY, CDR2 EKD. The CDR3 covers 17 residues. DNA for the CDR3: TGTGCCTGTGACAAACTGGGGGGTACCCGGGACACCCGACAGATGTTTTTC. Protein product: CACDKLGGTRDTRQMFF.

As regards this clone: A far larger clone is a single base away, which makes a read error likely. At the DNA level, this CDR3 is encoded by other sequences in the same sample as well. The rearrangement links TRDV2 to TRDJ3; TRDD3 matches at 12 bases. J gave up 2 bases and V 3 bases, and 7 bases lay outside the gene matches. The CDR3 totals 19 residues. Germline values: CDR1 GEAIGNYY, CDR2 EKD. The CDR3 sequence is CACDPLLGDTPWDTRQMFF. The DNA for the CDR3 is TGTGCCTGTGACCCCCTGCTGGGGGATACGCCCTGGGACACCCGACAGATGTTTTTC.

This clone has a single count. V gene TRDV2 combines with J gene TRDJ1, with TRDD3 matching 12 bases. The CDR3 extends over 19 amino acids. Per the germline V gene, CDR1 is GEAIGNYY and CDR2 is EKD. Trimming at V came to 1 base and at J to 0 bases, leaving 11 bases not matched to a gene. The CDR3 loop is CACDTGTGGYRKYTDKLIF. The CDR3, as DNA: TGTGCCTGTGACACGGGGACTGGGGGATACCGAAAGTACACCGATAAACTCATCTTT.

A note on this clone: The amino acid sequence in TCRdb belongs to a much larger clone and departs from this DNA's translation at residue 4, likely a sequencing read error; the sequence shown is translated from the DNA. The chain links TRDV2 to TRDJ2; TRDD3 aligns across 9 bases. The germline CDR1 and CDR2 sequences are GEAIGNYY and EKD. CDR3 size: 13 residues. In nucleotides, the CDR3 is TGTGCCTGTTACACCTGGGGGATAGCACAACTCTTCTTT. Amino acids: CACYTWGIAQLFF.

This clone was counted only a few times. The protein given by TCRdb reflects a much larger clone and differs at residue 7 from this DNA's translation, likely from a read error; the protein shown is the DNA's translation. The chain joins TRDV1 to TRDJ3, with a possible D match to TRDD2 (5 bases). The CDR3 has 13 amino acids. Per the germline V gene, CDR1 is TSWWSYY and CDR2 is QGS. The V gene lost 4 bases and the J gene lost 11 bases, with 9 bases spanning the gap. CDR3 nucleotides: TGTGCTCTTGGGGGGCCTACCTCCCGACAGATGTTTTTC. It is translated as CALGGPTSRQMFF.

This clone was seen more than once but under ten times. The TCRdb protein, from a much larger clone, departs from this DNA's translation at residue 11, likely by read error; the protein shown derives from the DNA. The chain recombines TRDV2 with TRDJ3, with TRDD3 identical over 9 bases. The CDR3 has 17 residues. Germline V gene data show CDR1 as GEAIGNYY and CDR2 as EKD. CDR3 protein: CACEYWGSSWETRQMFF. The CDR3 DNA is TGTGCCTGTGAATACTGGGGGAGCTCCTGGGAAACCCGACAGATGTTTTTC.

As to this clone: The TCRdb protein comes from a much larger clone and disagrees with this DNA's translation at residues 8 and 13, likely due to a read error; the protein given here is derived from the DNA. The chain has TRDV2 and TRDJ3; 8 bases are a match to TRDD3. From germline, CDR1 is GEAIGNYY and CDR2 EKD. With V trimmed by 2 bases and J by 2 bases, 16 bases remained unmatched. CDR3 length: 21 amino acids. CDR3 loop: CACDILGGTQKPPWDTRQMFF. DNA of the CDR3: TGTGCCTGTGACATACTGGGGGGTACGCAAAAACCCCCCTGGGACACCCGACAGATGTTTTTC.

A remark on this clone: This likely stems from a read error, as it lies one base from a far larger clone. Different DNA sequences within this sample yield the same CDR3. The V call is TRDV1, the J call TRDJ1, with 8 bases that match TRDD3. This CDR3 comprises 15 residues. Trimming cost V 1 base and J 11 bases; bases outside gene matches: 12. Germline V lookup: CDR1 TSWWSYY, CDR2 QGS. CDR3 region: CALGERGIMARGLIF. The CDR3 DNA reads as TGTGCTCTTGGGGAACGGGGGATAATGGCCCGCGGGCTCATCTTT.

About this clone: Mismatch with germline at one junction end may stem from a read error. This rearrangement joins TRDV1 to TRDJ1, with D possibly matching TRDD3 (7 bases). The germline CDR1 and CDR2 sequences are TSWWSYY and QGS. CDR3 length: 19 amino acids. CDR3 coding DNA: TGTGCTCTTGGGGAGCCCCGAACTTCCTTACTGGGGTACACCGATAACCTCATCTTT. This translates into CALGEPRTSLLGYTDNLIF.

The chain combines TRDV2 with TRDJ3, with 12 nucleotides matching TRDD3. The germline gives CDR1 GEAIGNYY, CDR2 EKD. V shed 1 base and J 0 bases; nucleotides not matched to a gene: 6. The length of the CDR3 is 20 residues. CDR3 amino acids: CACDTYWGIQSSWDTRQMFF. The CDR3 DNA follows: TGTGCCTGTGACACGTACTGGGGGATACAGAGCTCCTGGGACACCCGACAGATGTTTTTC.

This clone has more than one count but fewer than ten. A read error is likely here: a far larger clone is one base away. Distinct nucleotide sequences in the sample also encode this CDR3. The CDR3 nucleotides read TGTGCCTGTGACACCGGGGATTTCTACTCCTGGGACACCCGACAGATGTTCTTC. Translation gives CACDTGDFYSWDTRQMFF. This chain joins TRDV2 and TRDJ3, with D tentatively TRDD3 (6 bases). This CDR3 is 18 amino acids long. The germline CDR1 and CDR2 sequences are GEAIGNYY and EKD.

In this sample, this clone turned up a few times. The mismatch at residue 3 between this DNA's translation and the TCRdb protein of a much larger clone likely reflects a read error; the protein shown is translated from the DNA. The CDR3 DNA reads TGTGCCAGTGACCCTGCGGGGGATCGGCTGTACACCGATAAACTCATCTTT. Its protein is CASDPAGDRLYTDKLIF. The chain couples TRDV2 to TRDJ1, with 7 positions matching TRDD3. The CDR3 has 17 amino acids. Per the germline V gene, CDR1 is GEAIGNYY and CDR2 is EKD.

A remark on this clone: A far more abundant clone sits one base away, making this likely a read error. This same CDR3 is encoded by further DNA sequences in the sample. The rearrangement uses TRDV2 and TRDJ1; possibly TRDD3 for D (6 bases). This CDR3 has 17 residues. Germline V CDR1 and CDR2: GEAIGNYY, EKD. Trimming took off 3 bases at V and 0 bases at J, with 19 bases between the two ends. The CDR3 is CACDPAGDRLYTDKLIF. CDR3 nucleotides: TGTGCCTGTGACCCTGCGGGGGACCGGCTGTACACCGATAAACTCATCTTT.

To note about this clone: The protein that TCRdb holds for this DNA derives from a much larger clone and differs from the translated DNA at residue 12, which likely indicates a read error; the protein shown here is translated from the DNA. Other DNA sequences in the sample encode the same CDR3. The chain carries TRDV2 and TRDJ3; 9 bases are a match to TRDD3. This CDR3 has 19 residues. Per germline, CDR1 GEAIGNYY and CDR2 EKD. The CDR3 here is CACDTFTGGSSRDTRQMFF. As DNA, the CDR3 is TGTGCCTGTGACACGTTTACTGGGGGAAGCTCCAGGGACACCCGACAGATGTTTTTC.

This clone has only a few counts. TCRdb records a much larger clone's protein for this DNA, with a difference at residue 12 that likely arises from a read error; the protein given is the translation of the DNA. This sequence joins TRDV2 and TRDJ3, with TRDD3 matching over 12 bases. Germline lookup yields CDR1 GEAIGNYY and CDR2 EKD. There are 17 residues in the CDR3. In DNA form, the CDR3 reads TGTGCCTGTGACAAACTGGGGGATACCCGGGACGCCCGACAGATGTTTTTC. It specifies CACDKLGDTRDARQMFF.

The chain carries TRDV2 and TRDJ3; 9 bases are a match to TRDD3. The CDR3 totals 21 residues. After removal of 0 bases from V and 0 bases from J, the junction contained 11 bases not matched to a gene. The V gene's germline CDR1 is GEAIGNYY and CDR2 EKD. CDR3: CACDTGAWGIGSSWDTRQMFF. CDR3 nucleotide sequence: TGTGCCTGTGACACCGGAGCTTGGGGGATAGGAAGCTCCTGGGACACCCGACAGATGTTTTTC.

As to this clone: The amino acid sequence in TCRdb belongs to a much larger clone and departs from this DNA's translation at residue 11, likely a sequencing read error; the sequence shown is translated from the DNA. The chain links TRDV2 to TRDJ3, with 10 bases lining up with TRDD3. The CDR3 is made up of 20 amino acids. Germline CDR1 reads GEAIGNYY; CDR2 reads EKD. Trimming removed 0 bases from V and 0 bases from J; junction bases left unmatched: 7. CDR3 DNA sequence: TGTGCCTGTGACACCCTACCTACTGGGGGATGCTCCTGGGACACCCGACAGATGTTTTTC. This codes for CACDTLPTGGCSWDTRQMFF.

Concerning this clone: A read error likely explains why the TCRdb protein, taken from a much larger clone, differs from this DNA's translation at residue 15; the protein shown is translated from the DNA. The chain carries TRDV2 and TRDJ3, with D maybe TRDD3 (6 bases). The CDR3 extends over 18 amino acids. Germline V gives CDR1 GEAIGNYY, CDR2 EKD. CDR3 in DNA: TGTGCCTGTGACACCGGGGGACCACTGACCTGGGACACCCGAAAGATGTTTTTC. Its protein product is CACDTGGPLTWDTRKMFF.

Sample share makes this clone medium-sized. Distinct nucleotide sequences in the sample also encode this CDR3. This chain uses TRDV3 with TRDJ3, with 9 bases lining up with TRDD3. The CDR3 has 18 residues. V trimming: 0 bases; J trimming: 3 bases; junction bases outside the gene matches: 9. Germline CDR1 and CDR2: TVYSNPD and GDNSRS (reference sequence). The CDR3 loop reads CAFRRLGDPNWDTRQMFF. The CDR3 DNA sequence: TGTGCCTTTAGGAGGCTGGGGGATCCCAACTGGGACACCCGACAGATGTTTTTC.